The entry that follows covers one TCR beta chain sequence. Its matching antigen is unknown. PCR was performed a second time for about 6 to 12 cycles using a sample-barcoded 5' primer and a J-beta primer mix. Each of the cDNA molecules was tagged by a template-switch adaptor with 12 random nucleotides. One entry per CDR3 protein results from TCRdb running MiXCR on the 5' RACE reads. The sample records about 1.1 million distinct CDR3 sequences, roughly two fifths being singletons. Donors each provided ten milliliters of peripheral blood. This CDR3 comprises 15 residues. Germline lookup yields CDR1 SGHKS and CDR2 YYEKEE (reference sequence). V lost 5 bases and J lost 13, with 25 bases in between. These data come from a study of blood T cells in healthy people across ages. General observations from the study: Estimated diversity across one million T cells was deemed an underestimate.

The sequence was obtained from a man aged 18-30 years in good health. Specimen: blood. The rearrangement joins TRBV5-5 to TRBJ2-1, with D perhaps being TRBD1 or TRBD2 (5 bases each). CDR3 region: CASSRGPGPQETQFF. In DNA, the CDR3 is TGTGCCAGCAGTCGGGGACCGGGACCTCAAGAGACCCAGTTCTTC.